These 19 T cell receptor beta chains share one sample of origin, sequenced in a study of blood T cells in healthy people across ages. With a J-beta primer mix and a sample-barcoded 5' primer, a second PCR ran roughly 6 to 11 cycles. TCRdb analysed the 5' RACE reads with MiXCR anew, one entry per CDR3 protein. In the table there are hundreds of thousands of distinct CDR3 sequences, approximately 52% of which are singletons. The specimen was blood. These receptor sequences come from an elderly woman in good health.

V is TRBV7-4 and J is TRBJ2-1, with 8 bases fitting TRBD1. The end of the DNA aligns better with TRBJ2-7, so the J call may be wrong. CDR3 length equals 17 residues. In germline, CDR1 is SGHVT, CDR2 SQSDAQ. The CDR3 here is CASSGVQGVNAYNEQYF. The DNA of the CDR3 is TGTGCCAGCAGCGGAGTACAGGGGGTGAACGCCTACAATGAGCAGTACTTC.

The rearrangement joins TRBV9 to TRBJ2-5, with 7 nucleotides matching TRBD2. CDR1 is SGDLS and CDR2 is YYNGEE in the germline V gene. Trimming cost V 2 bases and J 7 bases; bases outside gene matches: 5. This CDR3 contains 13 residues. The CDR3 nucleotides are TGTGCCAGCAGCGTGGACTCTAGCGGGACCCAGTACTTC. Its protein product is CASSVDSSGTQYF.

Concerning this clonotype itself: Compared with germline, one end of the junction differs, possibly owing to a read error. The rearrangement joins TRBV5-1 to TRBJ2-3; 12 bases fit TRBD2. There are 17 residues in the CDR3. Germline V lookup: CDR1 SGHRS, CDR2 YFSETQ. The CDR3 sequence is CVSSPRTSGIPTDTQYF. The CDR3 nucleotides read TGCGTCAGCAGCCCCAGGACTAGCGGGATCCCCACAGATACGCAGTATTTT.

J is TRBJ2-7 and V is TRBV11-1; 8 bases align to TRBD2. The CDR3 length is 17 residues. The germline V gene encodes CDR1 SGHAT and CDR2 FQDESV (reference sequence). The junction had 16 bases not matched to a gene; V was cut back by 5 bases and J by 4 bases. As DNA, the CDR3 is TGTGCCAGCAGCGCTAAAACTAGCGGAGGGCCGGGGTACGAGCAGTACTTC. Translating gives CASSAKTSGGPGYEQYF.

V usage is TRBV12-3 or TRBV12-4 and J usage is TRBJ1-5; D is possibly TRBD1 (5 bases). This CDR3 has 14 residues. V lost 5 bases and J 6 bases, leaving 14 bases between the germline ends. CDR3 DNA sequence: TGTGCCAGCAGTGTCGGGACGCAAGGTCAGCCCCAGCATTTT. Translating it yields CASSVGTQGQPQHF.

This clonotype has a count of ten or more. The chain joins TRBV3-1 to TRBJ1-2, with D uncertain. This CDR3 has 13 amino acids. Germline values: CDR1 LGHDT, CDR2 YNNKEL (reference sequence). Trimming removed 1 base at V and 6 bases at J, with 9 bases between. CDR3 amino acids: CASSQAVRDGYTF. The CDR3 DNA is TGTGCCAGCAGCCAAGCAGTGCGAGATGGCTACACCTTC.

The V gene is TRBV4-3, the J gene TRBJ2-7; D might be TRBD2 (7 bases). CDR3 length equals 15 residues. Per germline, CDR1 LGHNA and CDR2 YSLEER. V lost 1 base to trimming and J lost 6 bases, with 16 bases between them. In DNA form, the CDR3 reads TGCGCCAGCAGCCAAGCGGCGGGGGCCTCGGGCGAGCAGTACTTC. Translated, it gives CASSQAAGASGEQYF.

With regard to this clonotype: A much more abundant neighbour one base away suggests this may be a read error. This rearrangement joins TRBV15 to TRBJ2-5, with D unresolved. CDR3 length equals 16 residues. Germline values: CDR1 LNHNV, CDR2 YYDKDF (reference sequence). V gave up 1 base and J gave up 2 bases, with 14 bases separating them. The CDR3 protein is CATSRGRTDLQETQYF. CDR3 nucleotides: TGTGCCACCAGCAGAGGTAGAACAGACCTGCAAGAGACCCAGTACTTC.

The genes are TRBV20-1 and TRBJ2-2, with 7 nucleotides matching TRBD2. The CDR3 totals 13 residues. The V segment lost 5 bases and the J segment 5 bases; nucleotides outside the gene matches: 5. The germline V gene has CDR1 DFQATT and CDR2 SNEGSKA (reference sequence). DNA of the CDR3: TGCAGTGCTCGGGACTACCAAACCGGGGAGCTGTTTTTT. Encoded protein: CSARDYQTGELFF.

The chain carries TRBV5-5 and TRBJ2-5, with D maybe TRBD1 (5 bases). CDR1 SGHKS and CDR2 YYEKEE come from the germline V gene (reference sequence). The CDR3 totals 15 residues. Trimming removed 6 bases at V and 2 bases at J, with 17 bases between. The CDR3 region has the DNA TGTGCCAGCACCAGAAGGGGTCCACAACAAGAGACCCAGTACTTC. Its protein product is CASTRRGPQQETQYF.

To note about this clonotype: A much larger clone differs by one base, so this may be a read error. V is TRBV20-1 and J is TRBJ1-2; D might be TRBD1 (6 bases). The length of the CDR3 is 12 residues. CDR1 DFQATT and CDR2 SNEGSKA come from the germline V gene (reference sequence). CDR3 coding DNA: TGCAGTGCTCAGGGGCCCGGCTATGACTACACCTTC. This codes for CSAQGPGYDYTF.

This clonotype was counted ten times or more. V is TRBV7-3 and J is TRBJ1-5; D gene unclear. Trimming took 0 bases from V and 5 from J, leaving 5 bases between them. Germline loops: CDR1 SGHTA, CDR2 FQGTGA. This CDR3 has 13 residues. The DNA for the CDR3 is TGTGCCAGCAGCTTAACGGCGGATCAGCCCCAGCATTTT. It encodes CASSLTADQPQHF.

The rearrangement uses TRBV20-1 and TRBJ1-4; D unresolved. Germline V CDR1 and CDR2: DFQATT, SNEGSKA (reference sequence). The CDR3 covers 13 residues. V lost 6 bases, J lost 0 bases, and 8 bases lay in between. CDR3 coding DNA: TGCAGTGCGGCACATGCAACTAATGAAAAACTGTTTTTT. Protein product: CSAAHATNEKLFF.

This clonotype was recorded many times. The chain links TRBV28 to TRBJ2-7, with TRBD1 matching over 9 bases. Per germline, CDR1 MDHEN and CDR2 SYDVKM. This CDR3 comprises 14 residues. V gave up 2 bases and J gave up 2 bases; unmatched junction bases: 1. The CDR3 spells CASSLRDRAYEQYF. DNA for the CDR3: TGTGCCAGCAGTTTACGGGACAGGGCCTACGAGCAGTACTTC.

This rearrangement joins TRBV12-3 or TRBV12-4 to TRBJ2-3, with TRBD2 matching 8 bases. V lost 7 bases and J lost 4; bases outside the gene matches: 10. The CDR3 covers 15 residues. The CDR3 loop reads CASTPGETSADTQYF. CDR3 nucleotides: TGTGCCAGCACTCCTGGGGAGACTAGCGCAGATACGCAGTATTTT.

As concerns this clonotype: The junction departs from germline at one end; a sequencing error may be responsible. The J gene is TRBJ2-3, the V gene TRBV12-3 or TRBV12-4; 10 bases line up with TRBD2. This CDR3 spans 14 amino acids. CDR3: CAGSPGLASPSQYF. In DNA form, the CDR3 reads TGTGCCGGCAGCCCGGGACTAGCGTCTCCATCGCAGTATTTT.

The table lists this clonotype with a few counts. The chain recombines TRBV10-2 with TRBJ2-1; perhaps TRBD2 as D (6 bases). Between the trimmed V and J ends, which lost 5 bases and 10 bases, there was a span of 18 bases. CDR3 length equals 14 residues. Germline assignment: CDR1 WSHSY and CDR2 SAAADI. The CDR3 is CASSRDLGASEQFF. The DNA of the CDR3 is TGCGCCAGCAGTCGGGACTTGGGAGCATCGGAGCAGTTCTTC.

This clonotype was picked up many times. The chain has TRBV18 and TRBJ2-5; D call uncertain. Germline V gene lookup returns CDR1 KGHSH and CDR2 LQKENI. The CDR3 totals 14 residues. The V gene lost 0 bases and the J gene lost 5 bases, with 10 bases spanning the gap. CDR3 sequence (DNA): TGTGCCAGCTCACCACCCCCACACGGGGAGACCCAGTACTTC. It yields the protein CASSPPPHGETQYF.

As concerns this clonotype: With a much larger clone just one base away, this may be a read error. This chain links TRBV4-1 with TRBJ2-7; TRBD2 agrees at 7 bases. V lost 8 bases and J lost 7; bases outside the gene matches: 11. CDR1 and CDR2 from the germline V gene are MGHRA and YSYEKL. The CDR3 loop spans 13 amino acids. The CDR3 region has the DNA TGCGCCAGCGCCAGGAGCGGGGCCGATGAGCAGTACTTC. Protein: CASARSGADEQYF.